The 14 T cell receptor beta chains below all came from one sample that was sequenced in a study of blood T cell repertoires in COVID-19. Some clones are missing from TCRdb's copy, which holds only in-frame ones; the method was immunoSEQ multiplex PCR. The sample contains fewer than 250,000 clones, roughly 82% of which appear only once. Material: peripheral blood. These receptors were obtained from a woman between 65 and 79 years old with acute or convalescent COVID-19.

About this clone itself: Within the sample, other DNA sequences also encode this same CDR3. The chain carries TRBV4-1 and TRBJ1-2; TRBD1 might be the D (6 bases). The V gene's germline CDR1 is MGHRA and CDR2 YSYEKL. Trimming left V 0 bases short and J 4 bases short, with 9 bases between. CDR3 length equals 14 residues. CDR3 sequence (DNA): TGCGCCAGCAGCCAAGACAGGGGACCCTATGGCTACACCTTC. Translated, it gives CASSQDRGPYGYTF.

The chain uses TRBV5-1 and TRBJ1-3, with no clear D. The CDR3 is 14 amino acids. V gave up 4 bases and J gave up 2 bases, with 10 bases separating them. Germline CDR1 reads SGHRS; CDR2 reads YFSETQ. The CDR3 sequence is CASSRGVAGNTIYF. The CDR3 DNA follows: TGCGCCAGCAGCCGCGGGGTGGCTGGAAACACCATATATTTT.

With regard to this clone: Other nucleotide sequences in the sample specify the same CDR3. The gene calls are TRBV7-9 and TRBJ1-2, with a possible D match to TRBD1 (5 bases). V lost 1 base and J lost 2, with 8 bases in between. The CDR3 runs 14 residues. Germline CDR1 and CDR2: SEHNR and FQNEAQ (reference sequence). CDR3 coding DNA: TGTGCCAGCAGCTTAGGACAGCTGAACTATGGCTACACCTTC. Protein product: CASSLGQLNYGYTF.

In its sample, this clone was seen a few times. The same CDR3 is also encoded by other DNA sequences in this sample. The chain links TRBV19 to TRBJ1-2; 10 bases agree with TRBD1. This CDR3 is built from 15 residues. V shed 7 bases and J 2 bases; nucleotides not matched to a gene: 7. Germline V lookup: CDR1 LNHDA, CDR2 SQIVND (reference sequence). The CDR3 bases are TGTGCCAGTATTGGCGCGGGACAGGGGAACTATGGCTACACCTTC. Its protein is CASIGAGQGNYGYTF.

V gene TRBV2 combines with J gene TRBJ1-2; TRBD1 matches at 8 bases. V was pared by 5 bases and J by 2 bases, with 4 bases of the junction left unmatched. CDR1 SNHLY and CDR2 FYNNEI come from the germline V gene. The CDR3 covers 14 residues. CDR3 DNA sequence: TGTGCCAGCAGTAGGGACAGGTTAAACTATGGCTACACCTTC. Translation gives CASSRDRLNYGYTF.

V usage is TRBV7-7 and J usage is TRBJ1-3; a possible D gene is TRBD1 (5 bases). Looked up from germline, CDR1 is SSHAT and CDR2 is FNYEAQ (reference sequence). The ends were cut back, 5 bases at V and 4 bases at J, with 15 bases in the middle. The CDR3 is made up of 15 amino acids. This CDR3 reads CASSPSAGVGNTIYF. DNA for the CDR3: TGTGCCAGCAGCCCCTCAGCGGGGGTGGGAAACACCATATATTTT. Variable domain in full (rest from reference TRBV7-7 and TRBJ1-3): GAGVSQSPRYKVTKRGQDVTLRCDPISSHATLYWYQQALGQGPEFLTYFNYEAQPDKSGLPSDRFSAERPEGSISTLTIQRTEQRDSAMYRCASSPSAGVGNTIYFGEGSWLTVV.

The gene calls are TRBV30 and TRBJ1-2; no definite D call. Germline CDR1 is GTSNPN and CDR2 is SVGIG (reference sequence). The CDR3 runs 12 residues. Trimming took 5 bases from V and 0 from J, leaving 7 bases between them. This CDR3 is CAWLQANYGYTF. For the CDR3, the DNA is TGTGCCTGGCTCCAGGCTAACTATGGCTACACCTTC.

The chain is built from TRBV10-3 and TRBJ2-7; D might be TRBD1 (6 bases). Looked up from germline, CDR1 is ENHRY and CDR2 is SYGVKD. The V end was cut by 0 bases, the J end by 4 bases, with 31 bases between. This CDR3 has 21 residues. The CDR3 region has the DNA TGTGCCATCAGTGAGTCGACTTGGAGTGGGCAGGGTACGAGGGGGTGGTACGAGCAGTACTTC. Encoded protein: CAISESTWSGQGTRGWYEQYF.

This clone was seen once. The rearrangement links TRBV18 to TRBJ2-6; D remains ambiguous. Germline V lookup: CDR1 KGHSH, CDR2 LQKENI. V shed 6 bases and J shed 1 base, with 4 bases lying between them. The CDR3 has 13 residues. The CDR3 is CASSHSGANVLTF. DNA for the CDR3: TGTGCCAGCTCCCATTCTGGGGCCAACGTCCTGACTTTC.

This CDR3 is CASSARQGSGYGYTF. CDR3 coding DNA: TGTGCCAGCAGCGCCCGACAGGGGAGTGGCTATGGCTACACCTTC. The chain couples TRBV5-5 to TRBJ1-2; 8 bases align to TRBD1. Germline V CDR1 and CDR2: SGHKS, YYEKEE (reference sequence). This CDR3 contains 15 residues. The J segment lost 4 bases and the V segment lost 4 bases, leaving 9 bases of the junction unmatched. The whole variable domain, filled in from reference TRBV5-5 and TRBJ1-2, reads DAGVTQSPTHLIKTRGQQVTLRCSPISGHKSVSWYQQVLGQGPQFIFQYYEKEERGRGNFPDRFSARQFPNYSSELNVNALLLGDSALYLCASSARQGSGYGYTFGSGTRLTVV.

In nucleotides, the CDR3 is TGTGCCGCCTCGGGGGGGAACACTGAAGCTTTCTTT. Translated, it gives CAASGGNTEAFF. The chain carries TRBV5-4 and TRBJ1-1; possibly TRBD1 for D (5 bases). Per germline, CDR1 SGHNT and CDR2 YYREEE (reference sequence). The V end lost 10 bases, the J end lost 1 base, and 11 bases lay between the germline ends. The CDR3 covers 12 residues.

Only a few counts were recorded for this clone. Here the CDR3 reads CASSQDHLSNQPQHF. CDR3 nucleotide sequence: TGCGCCAGCAGCCAAGATCACCTAAGCAATCAGCCCCAGCATTTT. The chain employs TRBV4-1 and TRBJ1-5; D uncertain. The germline V and J ends were trimmed by 0 bases and 1 base, with 7 bases remaining between them. From germline, CDR1 is MGHRA and CDR2 YSYEKL. There are 15 residues in the CDR3.

The chain links TRBV12-3 or TRBV12-4 to TRBJ2-3; D not resolved. The CDR3 is made up of 13 amino acids. The germline V and J ends were trimmed by 5 bases and 2 bases, with 8 bases remaining between them. The CDR3 DNA follows: TGTGCCAGCAGTCTATCATACACAGATACGCAGTATTTT. Protein: CASSLSYTDTQYF.

V gene TRBV6-6 combines with J gene TRBJ1-2; 7 nucleotides align to TRBD1. CDR3 length: 15 residues. The germline V gene encodes CDR1 MNHNY and CDR2 SVGAGI (reference sequence). Trimming took 0 bases from V and 5 from J; bases not matched to a gene: 6. The CDR3 DNA sequence: TGTGCCAGCAGTTACTCCCCTTCGACAGGGTATGGCTACACCTTC. It is translated as CASSYSPSTGYGYTF.